This record looks at one T cell receptor beta chain sequence and its context. The CDR3 sequence is 14 residues long. V dropped 2 bases and J dropped 1 base, with 9 bases sitting between them. Looked up from germline, CDR1 is SGHNT and CDR2 is YYREEE (reference sequence). This sample is drawn from a study of blood T cell repertoires in COVID-19. Study-level information: Samples taken during acute and convalescent COVID-19 were collected in the United States, Italy and Spain. T cells, B-cell-depleted T cells, or PBMCs supplied cDNA or gDNA.

In the authors' workflow: Nucleated cell number was recorded as an estimate derived from reference gene primer amplification. TCRdb's copy holds only in-frame clones and misses some; the assay was immunoSEQ multiplex PCR. V, J and clone size are taken as reported in that table, and D and trimming were inferred from the DNA itself. The sample carries over 250,000 clones, 85% to 90% recorded once. This TCR was sampled from a human donor in a cohort sampled during active COVID-19. The sample comprised peripheral blood. This chain links TRBV5-4 with TRBJ1-2; weak D call: TRBD1 (6 bases). In DNA, the CDR3 is TGTGCCAGCAGCTTCGGGGACAATAACTATGGCTACACCTTC. It is translated as CASSFGDNNYGYTF.